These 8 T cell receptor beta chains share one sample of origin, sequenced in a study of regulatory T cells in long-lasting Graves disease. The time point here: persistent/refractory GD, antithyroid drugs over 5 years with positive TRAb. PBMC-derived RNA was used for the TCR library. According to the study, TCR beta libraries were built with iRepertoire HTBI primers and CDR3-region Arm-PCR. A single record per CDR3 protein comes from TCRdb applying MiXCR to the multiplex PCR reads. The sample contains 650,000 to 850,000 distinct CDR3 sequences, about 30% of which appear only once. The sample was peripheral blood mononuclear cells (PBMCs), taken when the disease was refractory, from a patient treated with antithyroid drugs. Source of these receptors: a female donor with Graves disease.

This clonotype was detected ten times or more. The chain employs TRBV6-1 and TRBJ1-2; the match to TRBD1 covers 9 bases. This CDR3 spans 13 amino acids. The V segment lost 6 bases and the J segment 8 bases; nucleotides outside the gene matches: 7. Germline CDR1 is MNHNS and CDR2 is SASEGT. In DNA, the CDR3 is TGTGCCAGCAGGGGACAGGGAAGTCGCGGCTACACCTTC. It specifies CASRGQGSRGYTF.

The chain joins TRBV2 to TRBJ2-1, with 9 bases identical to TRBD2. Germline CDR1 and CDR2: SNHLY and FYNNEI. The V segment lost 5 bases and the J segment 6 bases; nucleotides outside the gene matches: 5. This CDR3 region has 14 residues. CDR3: CASSQSGRSNEQFF. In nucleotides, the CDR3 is TGTGCCAGCAGTCAGAGCGGGAGGAGCAATGAGCAGTTCTTC.

CDR3 sequence: CAWSTQLDSFYEQYF. The CDR3 DNA reads as TGTGCCTGGAGCACCCAACTCGACAGTTTCTACGAGCAGTACTTC. This chain links TRBV30 with TRBJ2-7, with a weak D call TRBD1 (5 bases). V was cut by 3 bases and J by 3 bases, with 18 bases left in between. In germline, CDR1 is GTSNPN, CDR2 SVGIG (reference sequence). The CDR3 extends over 15 amino acids.

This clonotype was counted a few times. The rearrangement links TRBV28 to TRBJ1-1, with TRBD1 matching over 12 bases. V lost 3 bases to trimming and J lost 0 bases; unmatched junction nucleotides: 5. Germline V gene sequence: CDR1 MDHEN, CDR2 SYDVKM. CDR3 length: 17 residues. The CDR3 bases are TGTGCCAGCAGTTTGGGGACAGGGGGCCGGATGAACACTGAAGCTTTCTTT. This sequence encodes CASSLGTGGRMNTEAFF.

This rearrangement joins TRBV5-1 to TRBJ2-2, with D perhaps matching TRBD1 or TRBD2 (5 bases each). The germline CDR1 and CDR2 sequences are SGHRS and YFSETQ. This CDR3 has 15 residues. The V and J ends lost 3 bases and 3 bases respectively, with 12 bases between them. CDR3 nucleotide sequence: TGCGCCAGCAGCTCCGGGACGATAGACACCGGGGAGCTGTTTTTT. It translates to CASSSGTIDTGELFF.

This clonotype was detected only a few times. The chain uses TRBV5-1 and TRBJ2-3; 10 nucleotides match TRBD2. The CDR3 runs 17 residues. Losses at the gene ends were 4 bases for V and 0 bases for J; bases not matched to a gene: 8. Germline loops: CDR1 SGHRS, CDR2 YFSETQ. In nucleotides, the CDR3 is TGCGCCAGCAGCCCTCGGCTAGCGGGGGCTAGCACAGATACGCAGTATTTT. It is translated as CASSPRLAGASTDTQYF.

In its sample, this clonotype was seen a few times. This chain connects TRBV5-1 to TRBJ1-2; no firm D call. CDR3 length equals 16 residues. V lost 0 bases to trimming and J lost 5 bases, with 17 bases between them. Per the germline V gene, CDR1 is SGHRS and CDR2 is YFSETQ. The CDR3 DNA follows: TGCGCCAGCAGCTTGGAATCCCCAGGTTGGGGTTATGGCTACACCTTC. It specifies CASSLESPGWGYGYTF.

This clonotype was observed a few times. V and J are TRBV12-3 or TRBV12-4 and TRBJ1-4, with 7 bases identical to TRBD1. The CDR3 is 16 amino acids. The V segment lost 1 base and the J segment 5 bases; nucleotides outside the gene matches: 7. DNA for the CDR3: TGTGCCAGCAGTTTAGGCAGGGGGGACTTAAATGAAAAACTGTTTTTT. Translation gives CASSLGRGDLNEKLFF.